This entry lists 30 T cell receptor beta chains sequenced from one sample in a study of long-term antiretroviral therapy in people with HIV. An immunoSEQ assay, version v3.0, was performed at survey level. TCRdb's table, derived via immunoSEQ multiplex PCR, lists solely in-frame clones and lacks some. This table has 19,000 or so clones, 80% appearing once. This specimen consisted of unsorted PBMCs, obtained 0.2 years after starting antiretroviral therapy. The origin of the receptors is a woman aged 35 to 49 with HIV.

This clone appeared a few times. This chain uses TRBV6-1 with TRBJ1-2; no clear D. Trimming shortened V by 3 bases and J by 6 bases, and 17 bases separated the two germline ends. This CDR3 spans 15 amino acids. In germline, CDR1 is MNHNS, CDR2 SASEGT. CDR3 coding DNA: TGTGCCAGCAGTGAGGACGGCCTCGGGTCCGATGGCTACACCTTC. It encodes CASSEDGLGSDGYTF.

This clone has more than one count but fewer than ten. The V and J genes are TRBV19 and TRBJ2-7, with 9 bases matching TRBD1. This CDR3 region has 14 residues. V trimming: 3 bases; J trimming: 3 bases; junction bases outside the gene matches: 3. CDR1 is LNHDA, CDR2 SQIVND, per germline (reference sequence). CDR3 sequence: CASSIGDRDYEQYF. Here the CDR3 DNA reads TGTGCCAGTAGTATTGGGGACAGGGACTACGAGCAGTACTTC.

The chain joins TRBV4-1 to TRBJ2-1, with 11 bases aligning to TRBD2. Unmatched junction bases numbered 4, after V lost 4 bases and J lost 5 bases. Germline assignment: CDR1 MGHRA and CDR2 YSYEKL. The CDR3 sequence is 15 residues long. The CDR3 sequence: CASSRIAGGNNEQFF. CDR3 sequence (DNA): TGCGCCAGCAGCCGTATAGCGGGAGGGAACAATGAGCAGTTCTTC.

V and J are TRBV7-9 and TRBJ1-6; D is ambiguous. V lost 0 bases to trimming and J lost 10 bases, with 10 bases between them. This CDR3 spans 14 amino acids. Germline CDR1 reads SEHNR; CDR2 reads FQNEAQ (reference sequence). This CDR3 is CASSLAYRLSPLHF. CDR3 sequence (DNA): TGTGCCAGCAGCTTAGCGTACCGATTGTCACCCCTCCACTTT.

The CDR3 loop is CASSQGGLLENEQFF. CDR3 bases: TGCGCCAGCAGCCAAGGCGGACTGTTAGAGAATGAGCAGTTCTTC. The chain couples TRBV4-1 to TRBJ2-1, with D possibly matching TRBD2 (5 bases). The V end was cut by 1 base, the J end by 7 bases, with 14 bases between. The CDR3 extends over 15 amino acids. Germline-derived CDR1 and CDR2 are MGHRA and YSYEKL.

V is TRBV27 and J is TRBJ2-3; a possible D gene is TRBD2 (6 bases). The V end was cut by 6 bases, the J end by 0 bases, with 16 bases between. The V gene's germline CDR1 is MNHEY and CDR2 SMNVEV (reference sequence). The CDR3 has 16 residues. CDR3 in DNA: TGTGCCAGCAGAGGCGGGGTCAGGATAAGCACAGATACGCAGTATTTT. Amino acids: CASRGGVRISTDTQYF.

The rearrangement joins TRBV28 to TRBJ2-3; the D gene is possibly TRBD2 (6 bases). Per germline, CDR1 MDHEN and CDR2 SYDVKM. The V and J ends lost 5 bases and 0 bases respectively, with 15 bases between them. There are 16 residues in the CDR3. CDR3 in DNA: TGTGCCAGCAGTCCCCGACTAGTAAGGAGCACAGATACGCAGTATTTT. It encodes CASSPRLVRSTDTQYF.

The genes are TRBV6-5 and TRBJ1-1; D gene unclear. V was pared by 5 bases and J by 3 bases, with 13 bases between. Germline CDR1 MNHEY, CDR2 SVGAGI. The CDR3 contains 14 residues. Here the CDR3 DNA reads TGTGCCAGCAGTAAGCCTGGTGGGGACACTGAAGCTTTCTTT. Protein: CASSKPGGDTEAFF.

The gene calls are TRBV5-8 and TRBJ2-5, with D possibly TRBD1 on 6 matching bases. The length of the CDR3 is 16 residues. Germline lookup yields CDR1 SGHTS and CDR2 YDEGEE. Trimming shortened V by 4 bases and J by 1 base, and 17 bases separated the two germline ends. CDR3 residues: CASSPTEDSFQETQYF. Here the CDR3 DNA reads TGTGCCAGCAGCCCTACCGAGGACAGTTTCCAAGAGACCCAGTACTTC.

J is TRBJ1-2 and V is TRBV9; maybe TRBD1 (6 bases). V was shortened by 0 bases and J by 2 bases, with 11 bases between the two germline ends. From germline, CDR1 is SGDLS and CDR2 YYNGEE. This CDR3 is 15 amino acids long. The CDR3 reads CASSVGTGPNYGYTF. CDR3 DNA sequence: TGTGCCAGCAGCGTAGGTACAGGGCCCAACTATGGCTACACCTTC.

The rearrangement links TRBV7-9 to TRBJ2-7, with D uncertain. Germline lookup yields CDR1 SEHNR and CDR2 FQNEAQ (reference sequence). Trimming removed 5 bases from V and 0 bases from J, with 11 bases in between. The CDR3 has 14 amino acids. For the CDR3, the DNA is TGTGCCAGCAGCCGAGACGCAAACTCCTACGAGCAGTACTTC. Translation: CASSRDANSYEQYF.

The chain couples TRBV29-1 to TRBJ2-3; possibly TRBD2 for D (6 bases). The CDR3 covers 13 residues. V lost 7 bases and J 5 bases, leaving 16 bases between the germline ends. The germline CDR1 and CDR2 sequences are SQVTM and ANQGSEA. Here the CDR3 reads CSAPVRGGDTQYF. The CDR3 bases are TGCAGCGCCCCCGTGAGGGGAGGAGATACGCAGTATTTT.

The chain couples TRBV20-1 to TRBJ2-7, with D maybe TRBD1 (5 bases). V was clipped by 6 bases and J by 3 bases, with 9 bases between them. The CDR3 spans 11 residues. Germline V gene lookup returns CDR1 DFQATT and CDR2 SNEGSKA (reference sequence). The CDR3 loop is CSALQGYEQYF. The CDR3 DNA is TGCAGTGCACTCCAGGGCTACGAGCAGTACTTC.

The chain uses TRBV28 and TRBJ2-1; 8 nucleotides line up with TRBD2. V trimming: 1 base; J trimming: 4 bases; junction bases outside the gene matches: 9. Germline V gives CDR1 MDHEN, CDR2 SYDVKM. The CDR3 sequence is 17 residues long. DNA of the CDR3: TGTGCCAGCAGTTTATTCGCTGGGACTAGGGGTTACAATGAGCAGTTCTTC. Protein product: CASSLFAGTRGYNEQFF.

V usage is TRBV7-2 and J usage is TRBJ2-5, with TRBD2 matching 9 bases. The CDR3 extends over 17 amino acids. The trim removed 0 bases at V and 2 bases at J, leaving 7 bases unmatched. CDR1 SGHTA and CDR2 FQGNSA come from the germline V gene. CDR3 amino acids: CASSLALAGGRQETQYF. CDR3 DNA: TGTGCCAGCAGCTTAGCGTTGGCGGGGGGGCGTCAAGAGACCCAGTACTTC.

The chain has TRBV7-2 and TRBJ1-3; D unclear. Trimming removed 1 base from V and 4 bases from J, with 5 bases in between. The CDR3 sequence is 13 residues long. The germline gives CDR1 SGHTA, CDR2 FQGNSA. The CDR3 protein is CASSLDQGNTIYF. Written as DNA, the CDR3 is TGTGCCAGCAGCTTAGACCAGGGAAACACCATATATTTT.

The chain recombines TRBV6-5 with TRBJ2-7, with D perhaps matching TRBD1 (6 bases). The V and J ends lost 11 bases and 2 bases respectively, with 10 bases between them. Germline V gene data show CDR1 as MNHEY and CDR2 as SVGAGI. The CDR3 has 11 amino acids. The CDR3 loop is CASRGPYEQYF. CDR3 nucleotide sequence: TGTGCCTCCAGGGGACCCTACGAGCAGTACTTC.

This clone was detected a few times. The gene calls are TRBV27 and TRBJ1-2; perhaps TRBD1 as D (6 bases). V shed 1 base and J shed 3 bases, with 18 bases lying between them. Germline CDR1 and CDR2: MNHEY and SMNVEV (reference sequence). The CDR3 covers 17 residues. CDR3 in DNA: TGTGCCAGCAGTTTATGGGGGACACCCCAGCAGGACTATGGCTACACCTTC. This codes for CASSLWGTPQQDYGYTF.

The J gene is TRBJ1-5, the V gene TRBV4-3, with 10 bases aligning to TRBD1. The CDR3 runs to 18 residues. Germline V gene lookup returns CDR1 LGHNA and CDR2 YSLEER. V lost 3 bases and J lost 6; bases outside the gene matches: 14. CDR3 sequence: CASSHDFPDRGLGQPQHF. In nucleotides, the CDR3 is TGCGCCAGCAGCCACGACTTCCCAGACAGGGGGCTCGGTCAGCCCCAGCATTTT.

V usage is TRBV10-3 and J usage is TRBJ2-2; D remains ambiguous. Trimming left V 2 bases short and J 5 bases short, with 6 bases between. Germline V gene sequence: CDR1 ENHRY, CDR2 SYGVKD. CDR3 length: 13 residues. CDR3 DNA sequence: TGTGCCATCAGTGAGGGGTCTACCGGGGAGCTGTTTTTT. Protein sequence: CAISEGSTGELFF.

The CDR3 sequence: CASSLERGGVEKLFF. The CDR3, as DNA: TGTGCCAGCAGCTTAGAACGGGGGGGGGTTGAAAAACTGTTTTTT. This chain links TRBV7-2 with TRBJ1-4; maybe TRBD1 (5 bases). The V end lost 1 base, the J end lost 7 bases, and 13 bases lay between the germline ends. The CDR3 consists of 15 residues. Germline CDR1 reads SGHTA; CDR2 reads FQGNSA.

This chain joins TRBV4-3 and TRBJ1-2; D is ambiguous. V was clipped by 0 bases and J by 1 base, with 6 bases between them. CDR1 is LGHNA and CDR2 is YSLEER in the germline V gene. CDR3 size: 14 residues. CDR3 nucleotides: TGCGCCAGCAGCCAAGAGCGGGGTAACTATGGCTACACCTTC. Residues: CASSQERGNYGYTF.

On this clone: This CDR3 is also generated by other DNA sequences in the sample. CDR3 DNA: TGCGCCAGCAGCCAAGTAGGTGAAAAACTGTTTTTT. This sequence encodes CASSQVGEKLFF. This chain connects TRBV4-1 to TRBJ1-4; D remains ambiguous. The V end was cut by 1 base, the J end by 7 bases, with 4 bases between. The CDR3 contains 12 residues. Per germline, CDR1 MGHRA and CDR2 YSYEKL.

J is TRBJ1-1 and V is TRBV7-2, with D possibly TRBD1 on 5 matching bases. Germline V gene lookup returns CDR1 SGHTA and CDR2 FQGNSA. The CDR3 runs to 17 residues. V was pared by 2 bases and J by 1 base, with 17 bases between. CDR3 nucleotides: TGTGCCAGCAGCTTATTCTTATTGATGGACAAGAACACTGAAGCTTTCTTT. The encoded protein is CASSLFLLMDKNTEAFF.

The CDR3 bases are TGCAGCGTGTCCTCCCATGCTACTCGGACAGATACGCAGTATTTT. This translates into CSVSSHATRTDTQYF. V is TRBV29-1 and J is TRBJ2-3, with D hard to call. The CDR3 has 15 residues. Trimming pared 6 bases from V and 3 bases from J, leaving 19 bases between. Germline V CDR1 and CDR2: SQVTM, ANQGSEA.

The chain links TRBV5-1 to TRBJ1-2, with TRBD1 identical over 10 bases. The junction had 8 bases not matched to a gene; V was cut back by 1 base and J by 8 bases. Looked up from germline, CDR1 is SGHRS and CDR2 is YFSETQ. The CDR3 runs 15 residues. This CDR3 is CASSLPLDRGDGYTF. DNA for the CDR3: TGCGCCAGCAGCTTGCCCTTGGACAGGGGGGACGGCTACACCTTC.

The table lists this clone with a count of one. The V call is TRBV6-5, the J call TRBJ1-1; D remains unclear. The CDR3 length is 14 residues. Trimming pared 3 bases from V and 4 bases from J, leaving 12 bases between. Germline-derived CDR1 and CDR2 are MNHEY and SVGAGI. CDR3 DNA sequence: TGTGCCAGCAGTTATCCTGGACCGAGCACTGAAGCTTTCTTT. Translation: CASSYPGPSTEAFF.

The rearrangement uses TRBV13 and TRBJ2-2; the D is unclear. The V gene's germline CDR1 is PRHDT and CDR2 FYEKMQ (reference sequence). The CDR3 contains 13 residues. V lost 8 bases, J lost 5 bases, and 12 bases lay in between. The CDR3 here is CASLVHLTGELFF. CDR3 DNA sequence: TGTGCCAGCCTAGTACACCTTACCGGGGAGCTGTTTTTT.

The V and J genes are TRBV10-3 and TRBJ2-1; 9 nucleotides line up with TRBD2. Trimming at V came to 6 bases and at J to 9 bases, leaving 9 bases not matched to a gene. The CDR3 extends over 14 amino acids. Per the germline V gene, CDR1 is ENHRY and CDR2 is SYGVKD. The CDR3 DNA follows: TGTGCCATCAGGGGGGTAGCGGGAGAGGGTGAGCAGTTCTTC. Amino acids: CAIRGVAGEGEQFF.

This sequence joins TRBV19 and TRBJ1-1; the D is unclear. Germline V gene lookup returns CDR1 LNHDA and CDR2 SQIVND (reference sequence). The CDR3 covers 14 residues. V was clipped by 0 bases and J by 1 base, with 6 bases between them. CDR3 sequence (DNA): TGTGCCAGTAGTATAGACAGCCCGAACACTGAAGCTTTCTTT. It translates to CASSIDSPNTEAFF.